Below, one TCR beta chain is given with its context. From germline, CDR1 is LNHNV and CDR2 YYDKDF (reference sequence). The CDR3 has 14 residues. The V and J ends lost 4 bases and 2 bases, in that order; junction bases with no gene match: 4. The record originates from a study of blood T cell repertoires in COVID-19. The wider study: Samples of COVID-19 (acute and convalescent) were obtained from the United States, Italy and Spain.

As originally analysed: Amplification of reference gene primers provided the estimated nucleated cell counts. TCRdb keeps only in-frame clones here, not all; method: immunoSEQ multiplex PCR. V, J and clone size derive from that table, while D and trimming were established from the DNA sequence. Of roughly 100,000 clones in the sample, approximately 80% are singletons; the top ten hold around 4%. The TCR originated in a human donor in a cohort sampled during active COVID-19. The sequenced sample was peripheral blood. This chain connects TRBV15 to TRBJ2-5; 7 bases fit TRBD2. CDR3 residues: CATSKGGVQETQYF. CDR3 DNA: TGTGCCACCAGCAAGGGAGGGGTTCAAGAGACCCAGTACTTC.